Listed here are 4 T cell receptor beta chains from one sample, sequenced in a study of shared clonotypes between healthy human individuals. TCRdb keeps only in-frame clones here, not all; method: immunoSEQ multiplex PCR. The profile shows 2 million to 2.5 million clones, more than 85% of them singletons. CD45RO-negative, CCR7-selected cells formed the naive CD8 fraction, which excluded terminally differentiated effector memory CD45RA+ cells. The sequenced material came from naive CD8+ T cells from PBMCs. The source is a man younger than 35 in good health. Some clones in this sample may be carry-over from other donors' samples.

CDR3 nucleotides: TGTGCCAGCAGTTCGATTCAGGGGGCGGGCGGCTACACCTTC. Amino acids: CASSSIQGAGGYTF. The chain has TRBV27 and TRBJ1-2; 8 nucleotides agree with TRBD1. The junction had 9 bases not matched to a gene; V was cut back by 4 bases and J by 8 bases. Germline loops: CDR1 MNHEY, CDR2 SMNVEV (reference sequence). The CDR3 is 14 amino acids.

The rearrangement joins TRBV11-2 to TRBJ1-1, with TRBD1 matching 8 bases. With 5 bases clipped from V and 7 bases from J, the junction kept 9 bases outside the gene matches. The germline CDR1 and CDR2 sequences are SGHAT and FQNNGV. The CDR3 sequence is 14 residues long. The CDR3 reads CASSHIGQGFEAFF. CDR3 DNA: TGTGCCAGCAGCCACATAGGACAGGGCTTTGAAGCTTTCTTT.

CDR3 bases: TGTGCCAGTAGTATGAGGACAGGGCTCGATCAGCCCCAGCATTTT. Protein product: CASSMRTGLDQPQHF. The V gene is TRBV19, the J gene TRBJ1-5, with 8 bases lining up with TRBD1. J was trimmed by 5 bases and V by 3 bases; bases with no gene match: 6. Looked up from germline, CDR1 is LNHDA and CDR2 is SQIVND (reference sequence). This CDR3 spans 15 amino acids.

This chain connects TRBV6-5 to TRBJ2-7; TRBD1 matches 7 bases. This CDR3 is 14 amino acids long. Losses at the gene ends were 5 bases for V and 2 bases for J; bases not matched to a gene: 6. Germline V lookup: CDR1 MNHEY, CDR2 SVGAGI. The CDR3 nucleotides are TGTGCCAGCAGTCCCGCTCAGGGGGCCTACGAGCAGTACTTC. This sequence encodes CASSPAQGAYEQYF.